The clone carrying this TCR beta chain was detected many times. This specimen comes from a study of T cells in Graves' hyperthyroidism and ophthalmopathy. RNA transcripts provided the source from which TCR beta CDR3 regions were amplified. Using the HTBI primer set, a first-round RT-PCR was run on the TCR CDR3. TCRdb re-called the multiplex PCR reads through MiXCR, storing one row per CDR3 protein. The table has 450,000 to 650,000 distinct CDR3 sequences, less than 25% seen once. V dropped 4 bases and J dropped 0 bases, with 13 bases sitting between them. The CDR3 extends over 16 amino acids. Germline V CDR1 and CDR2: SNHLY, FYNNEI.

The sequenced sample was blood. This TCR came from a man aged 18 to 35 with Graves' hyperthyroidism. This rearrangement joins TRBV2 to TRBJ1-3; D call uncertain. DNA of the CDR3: TGTGCCAGCAGTGTAGAGGCACTCTCCTCTGGAAACACCATATATTTT. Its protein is CASSVEALSSGNTIYF.